What follows are 14 T cell receptor beta chains derived from one specimen sequenced in a study of T cell repertoires in cytomegalovirus infection. TCRdb recomputed calls from the reads with MiXCR, one row per CDR3 protein. Here the sample spans hundreds of thousands of distinct CDR3 sequences, 15% to 20% being singletons. Sample: PBMCs. The receptor set was obtained from a human donor in good health (CMV status not recorded). Some clones in this sample may be carry-over from other donors' samples.

The table lists this clonotype with a few counts. The chain uses TRBV25-1 and TRBJ2-1, with D hard to call. The CDR3 runs 15 residues. V lost 5 bases, J lost 0 bases, and 11 bases lay in between. The germline CDR1 and CDR2 sequences are MGHDK and SYGVNS. The CDR3 loop is CASSPGQYSYNEQFF. The CDR3 DNA sequence: TGTGCCAGCAGTCCGGGCCAATACTCCTACAATGAGCAGTTCTTC.

V and J are TRBV18 and TRBJ1-2; a possible D gene is TRBD1 (5 bases). The V gene's germline CDR1 is KGHSH and CDR2 LQKENI. The V end was cut by 4 bases, the J end by 7 bases, with 13 bases between. This CDR3 spans 13 amino acids. The CDR3 sequence is CASSLDQGGGYTF. CDR3 bases: TGTGCCAGCTCACTAGACCAGGGAGGTGGCTACACCTTC.

The chain couples TRBV10-3 to TRBJ1-2; possibly TRBD1 for D (5 bases). Germline V gene sequence: CDR1 ENHRY, CDR2 SYGVKD. The CDR3 spans 15 residues. Trimming stripped 2 bases from V and 2 bases from J, with 12 bases between. CDR3 nucleotide sequence: TGTGCCATCAGTGAGAACCGGGACGCGAACTATGGCTACACCTTC. This codes for CAISENRDANYGYTF.

At least ten counts were recorded for this clonotype. This sequence joins TRBV7-2 and TRBJ1-1; tentatively, D is TRBD1 (5 bases). Looked up from germline, CDR1 is SGHTA and CDR2 is FQGNSA. The germline V and J ends were trimmed by 1 base and 1 base, with 10 bases remaining between them. This CDR3 region has 15 residues. As DNA, the CDR3 is TGTGCCAGCAGCTTAGGTCGGACACCGAACACTGAAGCTTTCTTT. Its translation is CASSLGRTPNTEAFF. Drawing the rest from reference TRBV7-2 and TRBJ1-1, the complete variable domain is GAGVSQSPSNKVTEKGKDVELRCDPISGHTALYWYRQSLGQGLEFLIYFQGNSAPDKSGLPSDRFSAERTGGSVSTLTIQRTQQEDSAVYLCASSLGRTPNTEAFFGQGTRLTVV.

This clonotype showed up just a few times. The rearrangement joins TRBV27 to TRBJ1-5; D is ambiguous. From germline, CDR1 is MNHEY and CDR2 SMNVEV (reference sequence). The CDR3 is 21 residues long. V gave up 5 bases and J gave up 3 bases, with 32 bases separating them. CDR3 coding DNA: TGTGCCAGCAGTCCAAAACAAAAAGCATCCCCAGAAGGGCCCGACAATCAGCCCCAGCATTTT. Translating it yields CASSPKQKASPEGPDNQPQHF.

This chain uses TRBV18 with TRBJ2-3, with 8 nucleotides matching TRBD2. Germline V gene data show CDR1 as KGHSH and CDR2 as LQKENI. CDR3 length: 20 amino acids. J was trimmed by 1 base and V by 3 bases; bases with no gene match: 18. The DNA for the CDR3 is TGTGCCAGCTCACCGGAATACGACCTCTTAGCGGGGCGAGGCACAGATACGCAGTATTTT. Translated, it gives CASSPEYDLLAGRGTDTQYF.

Many counts were recorded for this clonotype. This sequence joins TRBV6-5 and TRBJ2-3; D is uncertain. With 0 bases removed from V and 8 bases from J, the gap between germline ends came to 9 bases. CDR1 is MNHEY and CDR2 is SVGAGI in the germline V gene. The CDR3 has 13 amino acids. The CDR3 DNA is TGTGCCAGCAGTTACTCGACCAGAAGTACGCAGTATTTT. Translated, it gives CASSYSTRSTQYF.

The table lists this clonotype with a few counts. The J gene is TRBJ1-5, the V gene TRBV7-8; 8 nucleotides line up with TRBD1. With V trimmed by 4 bases and J by 9 bases, 14 bases remained unmatched. The CDR3 has 16 residues. Germline V gives CDR1 SGHVS, CDR2 FQNEAQ. The CDR3 sequence is CASSSPRGQGIGPQHF. The CDR3 DNA follows: TGTGCCAGCAGCTCCCCGCGTGGACAGGGAATAGGGCCCCAGCATTTT.

The rearrangement links TRBV12-3 or TRBV12-4 to TRBJ1-1; 8 nucleotides line up with TRBD1. The length of the CDR3 is 13 residues. The V and J ends lost 5 bases and 6 bases, in that order; junction bases with no gene match: 5. In nucleotides, the CDR3 is TGTGCCAGCAGTCCGACAGGGGACCCTGAAGCTTTCTTT. This gives the protein CASSPTGDPEAFF.

This clonotype has just a few counts. V is TRBV12-3 or TRBV12-4 and J is TRBJ1-3; 7 nucleotides agree with TRBD1. The CDR3 covers 17 residues. J was trimmed by 2 bases and V by 1 base; bases with no gene match: 8. CDR3 residues: CASSLVYTGEPGNTIYF. The CDR3 DNA follows: TGTGCCAGCAGTTTAGTTTATACAGGGGAACCTGGAAACACCATATATTTT.

The rearrangement links TRBV7-9 to TRBJ2-3; D possibly corresponds to TRBD2 (5 bases). CDR1 is SEHNR and CDR2 is FQNEAQ in the germline V gene (reference sequence). V gave up 8 bases and J gave up 0 bases, with 12 bases separating them. The CDR3 has 14 amino acids. In DNA, the CDR3 is TGTGCCAGCTCAGCGGCGGGTAGCACAGATACGCAGTATTTT. Encoded protein: CASSAAGSTDTQYF. Drawing the rest from reference TRBV7-9 and TRBJ2-3, the complete variable domain is DTGVSQNPRHKITKRGQNVTFRCDPISEHNRLYWYRQTLGQGPEFLTYFQNEAQLEKSRLLSDRFSAERPKGSFSTLEIQRTEQGDSAMYLCASSAAGSTDTQYFGPGTRLTVL.

This clonotype was detected many times. The rearrangement links TRBV7-9 to TRBJ1-6; D perhaps matches TRBD1 (5 bases). Germline CDR1 reads SEHNR; CDR2 reads FQNEAQ (reference sequence). Trimming pared 5 bases from V and 0 bases from J, leaving 14 bases between. The CDR3 runs to 17 residues. The CDR3 bases are TGTGCCAGCAGCCCATTTCAGGGTAGCTCCTATAATTCACCCCTCCACTTT. Amino acid sequence: CASSPFQGSSYNSPLHF.

This clonotype has ten or more counts. The V call is TRBV28, the J call TRBJ1-6; TRBD1 aligns across 11 bases. V shed 5 bases, J shed 15 bases, and the junction held 15 bases outside the gene matches. Per germline, CDR1 MDHEN and CDR2 SYDVKM. CDR3 length: 16 residues. The CDR3 loop reads CASSPRTGGPKVGLHF. The CDR3 nucleotides are TGTGCCAGCAGTCCCCGGACAGGGGGCCCTAAGGTGGGCCTCCACTTT.

This clonotype turned up a few times. V and J are TRBV7-4 and TRBJ2-1; TRBD1 or TRBD2 may be the D gene (5 bases each). With 5 bases removed from V and 14 bases from J, the gap between germline ends came to 16 bases. The CDR3 has 12 residues. Germline values: CDR1 SGHVT, CDR2 SQSDAQ. CDR3 nucleotides: TGTGCCAGCAGCATTTCCCGGGACCGAGAGTTCTTC. This gives the protein CASSISRDREFF.